This paragraph reports one T cell receptor (beta chain). Its specificity is unknown. TCRdb's copy holds only in-frame clones and misses some; the assay was immunoSEQ multiplex PCR. Among 800,000 to 950,000 clones listed, 96% were seen once. Positive CCR7 selection of CD45RO-negative cells yielded the naive CD8 cells, and terminally differentiated effector memory CD45RA+ cells were excluded. These data belong to a study of shared clonotypes between healthy human individuals. Trimming removed 1 base from V and 5 bases from J, with 15 bases in between. CDR1 and CDR2 from the germline V gene are SEHNR and FQNEAQ (reference sequence). The CDR3 is 15 residues long. Study-wide results and caveats: Memory subsets had estimated richness that was generally smaller than that of naive subsets.

Material for sequencing was naive CD8+ T cells sorted from blood. This receptor was obtained from a man aged 30-40 years in good health. The chain links TRBV7-9 to TRBJ2-7; D possibly corresponds to TRBD1 (5 bases). The DNA of the CDR3 is TGTGCCAGCAGCTTAGAAGAGCAGGGCAGCCACGAGCAGTACTTC. The encoded protein is CASSLEEQGSHEQYF. Full variable domain (remainder filled in from reference TRBV7-9 and TRBJ2-7): DTGVSQNPRHKITKRGQNVTFRCDPISEHNRLYWYRQTLGQGPEFLTYFQNEAQLEKSRLLSDRFSAERPKGSFSTLEIQRTEQGDSAMYLCASSLEEQGSHEQYFGPGTRLTVT.